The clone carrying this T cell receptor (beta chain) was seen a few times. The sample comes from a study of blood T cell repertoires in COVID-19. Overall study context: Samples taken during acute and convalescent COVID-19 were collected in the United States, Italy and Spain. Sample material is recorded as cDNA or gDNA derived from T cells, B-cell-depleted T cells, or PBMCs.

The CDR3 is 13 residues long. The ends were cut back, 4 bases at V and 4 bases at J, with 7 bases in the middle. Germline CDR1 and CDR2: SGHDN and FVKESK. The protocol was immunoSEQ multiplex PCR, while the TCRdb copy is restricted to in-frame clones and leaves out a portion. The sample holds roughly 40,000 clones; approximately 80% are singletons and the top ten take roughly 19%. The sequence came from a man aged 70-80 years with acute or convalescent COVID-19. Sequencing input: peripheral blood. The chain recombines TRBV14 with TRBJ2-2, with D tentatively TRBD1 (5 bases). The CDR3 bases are TGTGCCAGCAGCCGACAGACCACCGGGGAGCTGTTTTTT. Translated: CASSRQTTGELFF.